These 3 T cell receptor beta chains were sequenced from one sample in a study of response to subunit inactivated influenza vaccine. TCRdb reprocessed the RT-PCR reads via MiXCR and lists one record per CDR3 protein. The repertoire holds roughly 570,000 distinct CDR3 sequences, with roughly 15% as singletons. Material: PBMCs from blood, obtained 12 days after vaccination. Receptors originate from a man aged 45-65 years who received an inactivated influenza vaccine.

The V gene is TRBV7-2, the J gene TRBJ2-5; D perhaps matches TRBD2 (6 bases). The CDR3 has 15 amino acids. Germline V lookup: CDR1 SGHTA, CDR2 FQGNSA. Trimming removed 1 base from V and 7 bases from J, with 16 bases in between. The CDR3 sequence is CASSLGGVSRGTQYF. The CDR3 DNA reads as TGTGCCAGCAGCTTAGGGGGGGTCTCCCGGGGGACCCAGTACTTC.

The chain carries TRBV20-1 and TRBJ1-2, with TRBD1 matching over 7 bases. CDR3 length: 10 amino acids. V was clipped by 3 bases and J by 10 bases; unmatched bases: 2. Germline values: CDR1 DFQATT, CDR2 SNEGSKA (reference sequence). This CDR3 is CSARTGFYTF. CDR3 coding DNA: TGCAGTGCTAGGACAGGGTTCTACACCTTC.

The chain combines TRBV5-8 with TRBJ2-1, with D hard to call. From germline, CDR1 is SGHTS and CDR2 YDEGEE. The CDR3 totals 16 residues. The V end lost 4 bases, the J end lost 2 bases, and 16 bases lay between the germline ends. The CDR3 sequence: CASSPDFLGAYNEQFF. In DNA form, the CDR3 reads TGTGCCAGCAGCCCCGACTTCCTTGGTGCCTACAATGAGCAGTTCTTC. Combining the CDR3 with reference TRBV5-8 and TRBJ2-1 gives the whole variable domain EAGVTQSPTHLIKTRGQQATLRCSPISGHTSVYWYQQALGLGLQFLLWYDEGEERNRGNFPPRFSGRQFPNYSSELNVNALELEDSALYLCASSPDFLGAYNEQFFGPGTRLTVL.